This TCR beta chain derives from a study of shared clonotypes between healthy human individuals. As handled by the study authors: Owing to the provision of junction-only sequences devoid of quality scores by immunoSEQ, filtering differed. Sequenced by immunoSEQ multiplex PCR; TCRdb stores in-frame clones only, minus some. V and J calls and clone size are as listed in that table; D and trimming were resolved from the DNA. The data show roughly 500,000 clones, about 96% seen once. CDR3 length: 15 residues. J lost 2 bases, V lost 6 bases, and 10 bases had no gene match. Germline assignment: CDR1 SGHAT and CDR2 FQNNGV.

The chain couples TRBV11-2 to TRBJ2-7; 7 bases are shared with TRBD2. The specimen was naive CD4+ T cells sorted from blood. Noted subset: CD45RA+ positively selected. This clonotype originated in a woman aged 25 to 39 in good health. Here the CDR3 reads CASRQAGPIPYEQYF. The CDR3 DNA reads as TGTGCCAGCAGACAAGCGGGACCTATCCCCTACGAGCAGTACTTC. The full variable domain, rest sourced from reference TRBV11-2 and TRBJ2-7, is EAGVAQSPRYKIIEKRQSVAFWCNPISGHATLYWYQQILGQGPKLLIQFQNNGVVDDSQLPKDRFSAERLKGVDSTLKIQPAKLEDSAVYLCASRQAGPIPYEQYFGPGTRLTVT.